This TCR beta chain was sequenced during a study of T cells in Graves' hyperthyroidism and ophthalmopathy. Across the study: Initial diagnosis, before any treatment, was when peripheral blood was collected.

The definition of stable Graves' hyperthyroidism was no ophthalmopathy progression within 18 months. This clonotype was seen at least ten times. The antigen remains undetermined. Notes on the study in general: From stable hyperthyroidism, ophthalmopathy was set apart by a 13 V-J model.

Using RNA transcripts as the source, TCR beta CDR3 regions were amplified. Initially, a first-round RT-PCR of the TCR CDR3 employed the HTBI primer set. MiXCR, run by TCRdb on the multiplex PCR reads, gives a single entry per CDR3 protein. This sample has 200,000 or so distinct CDR3 sequences, with around 16% found just once. Germline lookup yields CDR1 MNHEY and CDR2 SVGEGT. The CDR3 covers 16 residues. Between the trimmed V and J ends, which lost 6 bases and 1 base, there was a span of 18 bases. The chain joins TRBV6-2 or TRBV6-3 to TRBJ1-1; tentatively, D is TRBD1 (5 bases). The source of this sequence is a woman aged 45-59 years with Graves' hyperthyroidism. Sequenced sample: blood. The CDR3 sequence: CASRYRDPKGNTEAFF. Written as DNA, the CDR3 is TGTGCCAGCAGGTATAGGGACCCGAAGGGGAACACTGAAGCTTTCTTT.